This T cell receptor (beta chain) was obtained from a study of cytomegalovirus exposure and HLA in healthy donors (TCRdb year 2017). As for the study more broadly: According to a later analysis, the approximately 120 validation repertoires were produced on the same platform as the 666 repertoires of the first cohort. The aim of the study was to test whether cataloging public T cell receptors could identify signatures of past pathogen exposure. Along with the approximately 650-subject first cohort, a separate validation cohort of more than 90 different subjects was used. To predict cytomegalovirus infection status, the study combined high-throughput TCR immunosequencing, statistical association of individual TCRs with disease status, and machine learning. Overall results and qualifications from the work: A total of roughly 160 TCR beta chains were listed by the study as associated with cytomegalovirus. In a later analysis, TCRs clustered in the first cohort were found to also tend to co-occur in the roughly 120 validation repertoires, with roughly 93% of cluster scores above 0. It was suggested by the authors that the approach could potentially be generalized to other disease states and immunological phenotypes. A later analysis had no HLA typing for the validation cohort, so co-occurrence there was scored across all 120 repertoires. Three of the identified cytomegalovirus-associated TCR beta chains were confirmed in vitro to be specific for cytomegalovirus antigens. The classifier was reported to diagnose cytomegalovirus status with high specificity and sensitivity in both the original and validation cohorts. Across donors, most TCR sequences were observed very rarely, whereas some public TCRs were present in many individuals.

The cysteine opens and the phenylalanine closes a CDR3 of 15 amino acids. Only the CDR3 region is kept as DNA, spanning 45 bases read in frame from base 1. The germline V gene gives CDR1 as LGHNA and CDR2 as YNFKEQ. V and J are trimmed by 6 bases and 2 bases, and the gene matches miss 6 bases of the junction. To prepare the library, the immunoSEQ multiplex PCR assay was applied. The original methods were these. A statistical classification framework was built for diagnosing cytomegalovirus status from the catalog of TCR beta chain sequences. The table was pulled from immuneACCESS by TCRdb, which kept in-frame rearrangements only. Such tables lose some clones; where checked, under half of the loss comes from unresolved V genes, and the rest has no known cause. The DNA gave D and trimming, while V, J and clone size come from that table. The sample table lists 120,000 to 150,000 clones, roughly 90% of them with a count of one. 4.5% to 5.5% of the sample goes to the ten largest clones.

About this clone itself: This clone's antigen is unknown. The record has no base qualities; no much larger clone is one base away.

The donors belonged to the validation cohort of over a hundred subjects, which was separate from the approximately 660-subject first cohort. The sample consisted of PBMCs. This chain is built from TRBV4-2 and TRBJ2-3, and 9 bases in between align with TRBD2. This TCR was recovered from a man younger than 35 in good health and CMV-seropositive. The CDR3 region: CASSRLAEPTDTQYF. The DNA is TGTGCCAGCAGTCGACTAGCGGAGCCCACAGATACGCAGTATTTT.